This T cell receptor (beta chain) was identified during a study of CD8+CD57+ T cells in acquired aplastic anemia (dated by TCRdb to 2016 to 2018). Regarding the study in general: DNA extracted from sorted CD4+ and CD8+ cells had a mean of approximately 3 ug, with a range of roughly 0.17 to 30 ug. For healthy donor samples, the average read count was around 10 million for CD4+ cells and around 12 million for CD8+ cells.

This clonotype was seen at least ten times. No antigen is known for it. Per-base quality was not reported, and no clone a single base away is much larger than it. TCR beta VDJ combination and CDR3 sequence profiling used genomic DNA as the template. TCR repertoire sequencing was run on an Illumina HiSeq 2000. The study's own analysis went as follows. TRBV/TRBJ rearrangement plots, CDR3 size and DJ length profiles, and Simpson's diversity index were used to assess repertoires. The most abundant DNA sequence in the deep sequencing data was taken as the immunodominant clone. CDR3 amino acid sequences were checked for sharing between subjects and were compared against published repertoires and the VDJdb database. The public sequencing data were trimmed at Q25 with fastp and processed into clonotypes with MiXCR by TCRdb, which kept only in-frame beta chains. Rows with one shared CDR3 protein collapse into an entry with the most common genes and DNA. TCRdb's processing, not the study's, gives the V and J calls here. Here the sample has some 150,000 distinct CDR3 sequences; around two fifths occur a single time. Jointly, the top ten make up roughly 8.1% of the sample.

In this study, sorted CD4+ and CD8+ T cells from the blood of healthy subjects and of severe aplastic anemia patients had their TCR repertoires deep-sequenced. Ficoll-Paque density gradient centrifugation was used to isolate peripheral blood mononuclear cells. Before DNA extraction, CD4+ and CD8+ T cells were sorted by FACS or by magnetic beads. Results the study describes overall, beyond this receptor: Roughly 31 CD8+ CDR3 sequences were shared between patients and controls but appeared highly expressed in patients and within their immunodominant clones. Patients and healthy controls showed no significant difference in CD8+ Simpson's diversity (P=0.060).

V and J are truncated by 6 bases and 2 bases respectively, leaving an intervening sequence of 8 bases. From its cysteine to its phenylalanine, the CDR3 spans 13 amino acids. The kept DNA is CDR3 alone, 39 bases in frame from the first base. Sequences WNHNN (CDR1) and SYGVQD (CDR2) are obtained from the germline V gene (reference sequence). Here the chain combines TRBV10-1 and TRBJ2-1; no confident D gene assignment can be made. Sequenced input: sorted CD4+, CD8+, or CD8+CD57+ T cells (not recorded which) from PBMCs. This sequence originates from a human donor in good health, serving as a control. Here the CDR3 is given as CASSEDTYNEQFF. Read as DNA, the sequence is TGCGCCAGCAGCGAAGACACCTACAATGAGCAGTTCTTC.